This TCR beta chain was recovered during a study of cytomegalovirus exposure and HLA in healthy donors. The V gene's germline CDR1 is SEHNR and CDR2 FQNEAQ (reference sequence). This CDR3 has 16 amino acids. V lost 1 base and J 4 bases, leaving 14 bases between the germline ends. Primers included in the PCR were 60 Vbeta and 13 Jbeta primers. Data came from immunoSEQ multiplex PCR; TCRdb stores just in-frame clones and leaves some out. The sample consists of some 150,000 clones, approximately 85% of them appearing once. About this clone itself: Its antigen is unidentified.

Whole-study results and caveats: In a later analysis, HLA-associated beta chains showed higher expansion and lower generation probabilities than comparable chains.

This sequence joins TRBV7-9 and TRBJ1-5; possible D gene TRBD1, 6 bases. Sequenced sample: PBMCs. The receptor was isolated from a woman in her forties or fifties in good health and CMV-seropositive. The DNA for the CDR3 is TGTGCCAGCAGCTTAGAGGAGGGGGGGCTAAATCAGCCCCAGCATTTT. As protein: CASSLEEGGLNQPQHF.